The 3 T cell receptor beta chains presented below share a single source sample, sequenced in a study of T cells after posttransplantation cyclophosphamide. Treatment was busulfan-fludarabine conditioning, a marrow graft, and cyclophosphamide on days +3 and +4. Produced via immunoSEQ multiplex PCR; TCRdb's table is partial and in-frame only. The sample includes some 4,300 clones, 80% of them seen just once. The sequencing used PBMCs, collected after allogeneic stem cell transplant with posttransplant cyclophosphamide. Receptors were obtained from a male patient between 45 and 59 years old who received an allogeneic stem cell transplant from a related donor and was CMV-positive. The graft donor may have contributed some T cells.

The rearrangement joins TRBV5-1 to TRBJ2-7, with 12 bases fitting TRBD2. The J segment lost 2 bases and the V segment lost 1 base, leaving 1 base of the junction unmatched. The CDR3 sequence is 15 residues long. Germline-derived CDR1 and CDR2 are SGHRS and YFSETQ. Written as DNA, the CDR3 is TGCGCCAGCAGCTTGAGGACTAGCGGGACCTACGAGCAGTACTTC. Residues: CASSLRTSGTYEQYF.

This clone was seen a handful of times. The chain combines TRBV6-5 with TRBJ1-3; D gene uncertain. Germline values: CDR1 MNHEY, CDR2 SVGAGI. V was pared by 0 bases and J by 4 bases, with 10 bases between. The CDR3 covers 15 residues. DNA for the CDR3: TGTGCCAGCAGTTACTCGAGTTACTTGGGAAACACCATATATTTT. This translates into CASSYSSYLGNTIYF.

This chain uses TRBV21-1 with TRBJ2-2; the D call TRBD1 from the table was never checked on the DNA. TRBV21-1 is reported as a pseudogene. The CDR3 extends over 16 amino acids. The CDR3 DNA follows: TGTGCCAGCAGCAACCGGACAGCAACGAACACCGGGGAGCTGTTTTTT. Amino acids: CASSNRTATNTGELFF.